The clone carrying this TCR beta chain was seen repeatedly, ten times or more. Its antigen is still unknown. This sample is part of a study of CD8 T cells in ankylosing spondylitis. The V gene's germline CDR1 is ENHRY and CDR2 SYGVKD. The J segment lost 1 base and the V segment lost 6 bases, leaving 7 bases of the junction unmatched. The CDR3 loop spans 15 amino acids. Points from the study as a whole: Reportedly, matched ankylosing spondylitis synovial fluid was significantly enriched for disease-linked clones. Several of the motif variants were reported before in synovial fluid and blood from reactive arthritis. What appeared characteristic of ankylosing spondylitis blood was a TCR beta motif of 7 or 8 highly homologous variants.

Making the TCR beta libraries involved quantitative 5'-RACE with molecular barcodes. From the 5' RACE reads, TCRdb called clonotypes with MiXCR, one entry per CDR3 protein. The repertoire holds some 220,000 distinct CDR3 sequences, with around 7.9% as singletons. The rearrangement uses TRBV10-3 and TRBJ1-1; 8 bases align to TRBD1. The TCR comes from a male donor with ankylosing spondylitis. The sample taken for sequencing was blood, either unsorted or a sorted T cell fraction (not recorded which). This chain's CDR3 is CAIRDGQGSNTEAFF. CDR3 sequence (DNA): TGTGCCATCAGAGACGGACAGGGATCGAACACTGAAGCTTTCTTT.